A single sample is the source of the 11 T cell receptor beta chains below, sequenced in a study of identical twins. TCRdb independently ran MiXCR on the 5' RACE reads; one entry per CDR3 protein. Of 200,000 to 250,000 distinct CDR3 sequences in the sample, 10% to 13% were seen once. The sample comprised memory T cells sorted from blood. Receptor source: a man aged 45 to 65 in good health.

This clonotype was detected ten times or more. The rearrangement joins TRBV7-2 to TRBJ2-1; D is perhaps TRBD2 (5 bases). CDR1 is SGHTA, CDR2 FQGNSA, per germline. Between the trimmed V and J ends, which lost 4 bases and 10 bases, there was a span of 8 bases. The CDR3 is 11 residues long. CDR3 sequence: CASSSAVEQFF. DNA of the CDR3: TGTGCCAGCAGCTCAGCGGTAGAGCAGTTCTTC.

This clonotype was seen repeatedly, ten times or more. The CDR3 coding sequence is TGTGCCAGCAGTTCGGACAGGGAAGGTCTATACAACCAAGAGACCCAGTACTTC. Translating it yields CASSSDREGLYNQETQYF. This chain joins TRBV27 and TRBJ2-5; 8 nucleotides agree with TRBD1. J gave up 0 bases and V 4 bases, and 13 bases lay outside the gene matches. This CDR3 comprises 18 residues. Germline values: CDR1 MNHEY, CDR2 SMNVEV (reference sequence).

This clonotype came up many times. This chain joins TRBV5-1 and TRBJ1-2, with D maybe TRBD1 (6 bases). This CDR3 region has 13 residues. The V gene lost 7 bases and the J gene lost 4 bases, with 14 bases spanning the gap. CDR1 and CDR2 (germline): SGHRS, YFSETQ. The CDR3 DNA follows: TGCGCCAGCTCCCCAGGGGCGTCCTATGGCTACACCTTC. Its protein is CASSPGASYGYTF.

The table lists this clonotype with a few counts. The V call is TRBV7-9, the J call TRBJ2-7; 8 bases are shared with TRBD2. Germline V gene data show CDR1 as SEHNR and CDR2 as FQNEAQ (reference sequence). The V segment lost 3 bases and the J segment 3 bases; nucleotides outside the gene matches: 10. The CDR3 is 16 amino acids. CDR3 DNA sequence: TGTGCCAGCAGCTTCGGGTTAGCGGGACCTAGCTACGAGCAGTACTTC. Amino acids: CASSFGLAGPSYEQYF.

This clonotype was seen only a few times. The J gene is TRBJ2-7, the V gene TRBV27, with 12 bases that match TRBD1. V was pared by 2 bases and J by 4 bases, with 6 bases of the junction left unmatched. CDR1 MNHEY and CDR2 SMNVEV come from the germline V gene (reference sequence). CDR3 size: 16 residues. The CDR3 sequence is CASSLHRDRGQYEQYF. CDR3 nucleotides: TGTGCCAGCAGTTTACATAGGGACAGGGGGCAGTACGAGCAGTACTTC.

In this sample, this clonotype turned up many times. The rearrangement joins TRBV5-1 to TRBJ2-7, with TRBD2 matching over 7 bases. This CDR3 spans 16 amino acids. Per germline, CDR1 SGHRS and CDR2 YFSETQ. V was pared by 1 base and J by 2 bases, with 9 bases of the junction left unmatched. For the CDR3, the DNA is TGCGCCAGCAGCTTGCATGGGGAGGGCCTCCCCTACGAGCAGTACTTC. Amino acid sequence: CASSLHGEGLPYEQYF.

This clonotype was picked up a small number of times. The V gene is TRBV2, the J gene TRBJ1-5, with D perhaps TRBD1 (5 bases). From germline, CDR1 is SNHLY and CDR2 FYNNEI. V was clipped by 5 bases and J by 1 base, with 18 bases between them. The CDR3 contains 17 residues. The CDR3 region has the DNA TGTGCCAGCAGTCGGAGACAGCCGGGGTTCAGCAATCAGCCCCAGCATTTT. Translated, it gives CASSRRQPGFSNQPQHF. Full variable domain (remainder filled in from reference TRBV2 and TRBJ1-5): EPEVTQTPSHQVTQMGQEVILRCVPISNHLYFYWYRQILGQKVEFLVSFYNNEISEKSEIFDDQFSVERPDGSNFTLKIRSTKLEDSAMYFCASSRRQPGFSNQPQHFGDGTRLSIL.

The rearrangement links TRBV2 to TRBJ1-5; D is perhaps TRBD1 (5 bases). V was shortened by 6 bases and J by 6 bases, with 18 bases between the two germline ends. Germline CDR1 reads SNHLY; CDR2 reads FYNNEI. The CDR3 loop spans 15 amino acids. The CDR3 reads CASSASGRRGQPQHF. In nucleotides, the CDR3 is TGTGCCAGCAGCGCTTCGGGCAGAAGGGGTCAGCCCCAGCATTTT.

This clonotype was counted at least ten times. V and J are TRBV19 and TRBJ2-7; D ambiguous. The ends were cut back, 3 bases at V and 5 bases at J, with 14 bases in the middle. This CDR3 spans 14 amino acids. Germline assignment: CDR1 LNHDA and CDR2 SQIVND (reference sequence). The CDR3, as DNA: TGTGCCAGTAGTATCCTGGATCGTCTACACGAGCAGTACTTC. Protein: CASSILDRLHEQYF.

This clonotype was detected many times. The CDR3 protein is CSVTGLSLSEQYF. DNA of the CDR3: TGCAGCGTTACTGGACTAAGCCTTTCCGAGCAGTACTTC. This chain links TRBV29-1 with TRBJ2-7, with TRBD2 as a possible D gene (6 bases). Germline loops: CDR1 SQVTM, CDR2 ANQGSEA. Trimming removed 5 bases from V and 6 bases from J, with 17 bases in between. This CDR3 is built from 13 residues.

This clonotype has only a few counts. J is TRBJ2-7 and V is TRBV29-1; 8 positions match TRBD1. The CDR3 is 12 amino acids. Germline lookup yields CDR1 SQVTM and CDR2 ANQGSEA. Unmatched junction bases numbered 8, after V lost 6 bases and J lost 7 bases. CDR3 nucleotide sequence: TGCAGCGTCGGGGGACAGGCAAGGGAGCAGTACTTC. It encodes CSVGGQAREQYF.